The 20 T cell receptor beta chains given below trace back to one sample, sequenced in a study of tumor-infiltrating lymphocytes in primary liver carcinoma. With around 500 ng total RNA as template and a constant-region primer, TCR beta cDNA was made. The TCR beta library was amplified through three nested multiplex PCR rounds in a modified ARM-PCR procedure. Researchers ran the first two PCR rounds for approximately 9 cycles each with TRBV1-TRBV30 forward primers and a C-beta reverse primer. TCRdb fed the multiplex PCR reads into MiXCR, producing one record per CDR3 protein. The sample records tens of thousands of distinct CDR3 sequences, around 77% being singletons. Extraction of RNA together with DNA used roughly 19-31 mg of unsorted bulk tissue. The sample was liver tumor tissue from sampling region 5. Subset meaning: tumor region T5, tumor centre. These receptors all come from a man aged 35-49 years with primary liver carcinoma and hepatitis B virus infection.

The chain couples TRBV11-1 to TRBJ2-4; 8 bases fit TRBD2. Per the germline V gene, CDR1 is SGHAT and CDR2 is FQDESV (reference sequence). The CDR3 contains 17 residues. CDR3 sequence reads: CTSNFPGTRGTKNIQYF. CDR3 coding DNA: TGTACAAGCAACTTTCCCGGGACTAGAGGGACCAAAAACATTCAGTACTTC.

There are many counts of this clonotype. This rearrangement joins TRBV27 to TRBJ2-1, with no clear D. The CDR3 is 13 residues long. V shed 4 bases and J shed 6 bases, with 10 bases lying between them. Germline values: CDR1 MNHEY, CDR2 SMNVEV (reference sequence). CDR3 sequence reads: CASSSMTGNEQFF. CDR3 sequence (DNA): TGTGCCAGCAGTTCGATGACGGGCAATGAGCAGTTCTTC.

This chain connects TRBV10-1 to TRBJ2-4; 7 bases are shared with TRBD2. Germline V lookup: CDR1 WNHNN, CDR2 SYGVQD (reference sequence). This CDR3 is built from 16 residues. With 6 bases clipped from V and 2 bases from J, the junction kept 10 bases outside the gene matches. The CDR3 bases are TGCGCCAGCAGCACAACAGCGGGAAGGACCAAAAACATTCAGTACTTC. Translation gives CASSTTAGRTKNIQYF.

This clonotype showed up just once. The chain uses TRBV13 and TRBJ2-3, with 11 bases aligning to TRBD1. V was pared by 5 bases and J by 7 bases, with 8 bases of the junction left unmatched. The CDR3 is 15 amino acids. Germline CDR1 PRHDT, CDR2 FYEKMQ (reference sequence). In DNA form, the CDR3 reads TGTGCCAGCAGCCCTGGGACAGGGGGTACAAATACGCAGTATTTT. Translation: CASSPGTGGTNTQYF.

Regarding this clonotype: Given the absence of the conserved phenylalanine or tryptophan at the CDR3 end, a read error is likely. The genes are TRBV4-2 and TRBJ2-2; D is possibly TRBD2 (6 bases). Per the germline V gene, CDR1 is LGHNA and CDR2 is YNFKEQ. The length of the CDR3 is 16 residues. DNA for the CDR3: TGTGCCAGCAGCCAAGATCCTAGCGAGAACACCAGGGAGCTGTTTATC. This codes for CASSQDPSENTRELFI.

Concerning this clonotype: One end of the junction does not line up with germline, which may come from a read error. The chain is built from TRBV2 and TRBJ1-4, with D perhaps TRBD1 (5 bases). This CDR3 is 13 amino acids long. Looked up from germline, CDR1 is SNHLY and CDR2 is FYNNEI. The CDR3 DNA sequence: TGTGCCAGCAGGCAGGGTGACGATGAAAGACTGTTTTTT. Amino acid sequence: CASRQGDDERLFF.

Regarding this clonotype: Its ends do not fully match the called genes, so a read error is possible. The chain links TRBV29-1 to TRBJ2-3; D possibly corresponds to TRBD2 (6 bases). The CDR3 runs to 15 residues. CDR1 and CDR2 (germline): SQVTM, ANQGSEA. The CDR3 DNA follows: TGCCACGTTGAGGGCGGGGCCGGCATCACAGACACGCAGTATTTT. It specifies CHVEGGAGITDTQYF.

Comment on this clonotype: The junction shows a germline mismatch at one end, possibly a read error. This rearrangement joins TRBV28 to TRBJ2-1; no definite D call. Germline V gene data show CDR1 as MDHEN and CDR2 as SYDVKM. The length of the CDR3 is 14 residues. The CDR3 bases are TGTGCTAGCAGTTTTACGAGAGAGTACAATGAGCAGTTCTTC. This translates into CASSFTREYNEQFF.

This clonotype was recorded at least ten times. With a much larger clone just one base away, this may be a read error. The genes are TRBV30 and TRBJ1-1; D is undetermined. Per the germline V gene, CDR1 is GTSNPN and CDR2 is SVGIG (reference sequence). The CDR3 consists of 12 residues. Written as DNA, the CDR3 is TGTGCCTGGAAGGGCGGTAACACTGAAGCTTCCTTT. It yields the protein CAWKGGNTEASF.

This clonotype was recorded once. The CDR3 end shows no conserved phenylalanine or tryptophan, and so a read error is likely. Written as DNA, the CDR3 is TGTGCCAGCTCACCGGTAGAGGGAGATACCCAGTACATC. This encodes CASSPVEGDTQYI. The rearrangement links TRBV18 to TRBJ2-5; D possibly corresponds to TRBD2 (5 bases). Germline lookup yields CDR1 KGHSH and CDR2 LQKENI. The CDR3 runs 13 residues. Trimming stripped 3 bases from V and 8 bases from J, with 13 bases between.

This clonotype was found many times. The V call is TRBV24-1, the J call TRBJ2-1, with 14 bases aligning to TRBD2. From germline, CDR1 is KGHDR and CDR2 SFDVKD. This CDR3 spans 18 amino acids. The V gene end was trimmed by 5 bases and the J gene end by 11 bases; junction bases not matched to a gene: 16. CDR3 coding DNA: TGTGCCACCAGTGGGACAGGCGCTTCGGGACTAGCGGGAGAAAAGCAGTTCTTC. Its protein product is CATSGTGASGLAGEKQFF.

The chain has TRBV29-1 and TRBJ2-1; 8 bases map to TRBD2. This CDR3 has 15 amino acids. The J segment lost 8 bases and the V segment lost 4 bases, leaving 13 bases of the junction unmatched. Germline V lookup: CDR1 SQVTM, CDR2 ANQGSEA. CDR3 region: CSVGGPTREGYEQFF. The CDR3 DNA reads as TGCAGCGTTGGGGGTCCAACCCGGGAGGGCTATGAGCAGTTCTTC.

As to this clonotype: This is likely a read error, given that the CDR3 carries no conserved phenylalanine or tryptophan at its end. The V and J genes are TRBV14 and TRBJ2-7; 7 positions match TRBD2. Germline loops: CDR1 SGHDN, CDR2 FVKESK. The CDR3 covers 14 residues. CDR3 amino acids: CANSQAGFSYEQYS. The DNA for the CDR3 is TGTGCCAACAGCCAAGCGGGGTTCTCCTACGAGCAGTACTCC.

Concerning this clonotype itself: The junction departs from germline at one end; a sequencing error may be responsible. The V gene is TRBV7-9, the J gene TRBJ2-7; weak D call: TRBD2 (6 bases). Germline V gene data show CDR1 as SEHNR and CDR2 as FQNEAQ (reference sequence). The CDR3 has 14 residues. The CDR3 sequence is CASNKDLGGREQYF. CDR3 bases: TGTGCCAGCAATAAGGACTTGGGGGGTCGCGAGCAATACTTC.

Relative to its sample, this clonotype is medium-sized (0.01 to 0.1%). The rearrangement links TRBV4-2 to TRBJ2-2; TRBD2 might be the D (6 bases). Germline V lookup: CDR1 LGHNA, CDR2 YNFKEQ. CDR3 length: 16 residues. V shed 0 bases and J shed 1 base, with 9 bases lying between them. The CDR3 sequence is CASSQDPSENTGELFF. DNA of the CDR3: TGTGCCAGCAGCCAAGATCCTAGCGAGAACACCGGGGAGCTGTTTTTT.

Concerning this clonotype itself: A read error may be the cause here, since a much bigger clone is one base away. The chain couples TRBV28 to TRBJ1-4, with 7 bases identical to TRBD1. This CDR3 has 17 amino acids. Germline values: CDR1 MDHEN, CDR2 SYDVKM. The CDR3 nucleotides read TGTGCCAGCAGTTTTGGGGACAGATTTGCAACTAACGAAAGACTGCTTTTT. This codes for CASSFGDRFATNERLLF.

This clonotype occurred many times. V is TRBV5-6 and J is TRBJ2-7; D ambiguous. In germline, CDR1 is SGHDT, CDR2 YYEEEE. Trimming removed 4 bases from V and 0 bases from J, with 11 bases in between. This CDR3 region has 14 residues. This chain's CDR3 is CASSRTFFSYEQYF. For the CDR3, the DNA is TGTGCCAGCAGCCGTACATTTTTCTCCTACGAGCAGTACTTC.

Concerning this clonotype itself: Germline and junction disagree at one end, which may indicate a read error. V usage is TRBV6-5 and J usage is TRBJ2-1, with a possible D match to TRBD2 (5 bases). Germline CDR1 and CDR2: MNHEY and SVGAGI. CDR3 length: 14 residues. The CDR3 DNA follows: TGTGCCAGCAGTCGACTATCAGATTACAATGAGCAGCTCTTC. Protein: CASSRLSDYNEQLF.

Judged by abundance, this clonotype is medium-sized. The chain recombines TRBV5-5 with TRBJ1-2; TRBD1 might be the D (5 bases). Germline CDR1 reads SGHKS; CDR2 reads YYEKEE (reference sequence). V dropped 5 bases and J dropped 7 bases, with 15 bases sitting between them. The CDR3 contains 13 residues. CDR3 in amino acids: CASRVPGPSGYTF. The CDR3 DNA follows: TGTGCCAGCAGGGTGCCGGGACCTTCTGGCTACACCTTC.

As to this clonotype: The junction departs from germline at one end; a sequencing error may be responsible. The gene calls are TRBV6-1 and TRBJ1-1; 8 bases agree with TRBD1. The CDR3 extends over 16 amino acids. CDR1 and CDR2 from the germline V gene are MNHNS and SASEGT. CDR3 residues: CVSSPPLQGAHSEAFF. The CDR3 nucleotides read TGTGTCAGCAGCCCGCCACTTCAGGGGGCCCACAGTGAAGCTTTCTTT.